The present TCR beta chain was sequenced within a study of neurological immune-mediated disorders. Study conclusions and caveats: Phylogenetic grouping placed 18 of 34 multiple sclerosis patients' repertoires in one related-CDR3 cluster, a possible signature.

As to time point: longitudinal time-point 3. Unsorted libraries used 2 million PBMCs kept at -80 degrees C. This clonotype was observed many times. Its antigen is currently unknown. This CDR3 region has 15 residues. With 4 bases clipped from V and 4 bases from J, the junction kept 4 bases outside the gene matches. Germline CDR1 and CDR2: SGHRS and YFSETQ. As for the cDNA, it was generated by 5'RACE with 10-nucleotide random UMIs. A single run covered 15-18 subjects with over 190 million TCR-beta sequences. TCRdb re-derived calls from the 5' RACE reads in MiXCR, one entry per CDR3 protein. This sample has tens of thousands of distinct CDR3 sequences, with under 4.5% found just once.

The chain employs TRBV5-1 and TRBJ2-1; 11 nucleotides line up with TRBD2. Sequencing was performed on PBMCs. The source of this sequence is a woman in her sixties with multiple sclerosis. CDR3 in amino acids: CASSPGLADYNEQFF. As DNA, the CDR3 is TGCGCCAGCAGCCCGGGACTAGCGGATTACAATGAGCAGTTCTTC. The full variable domain, completed using reference TRBV5-1 and TRBJ2-1, is KAGVTQTPRYLIKTRGQQVTLSCSPISGHRSVSWYQQTPGQGLQFLFEYFSETQRNKGNFPGRFSGRQFSNSRSEMNVSTLELGDSALYLCASSPGLADYNEQFFGPGTRLTVL.